The rows below give T cell receptor beta chains drawn from one sample of a study of blood T cells in healthy people across ages. MiXCR was run by TCRdb on the 5' RACE reads, yielding one entry per CDR3 protein. The sample contains 750,000 to 950,000 distinct CDR3 sequences, around half of which appear only once. Sequencing was done on a sample of blood. Receptors were obtained from a man older than 75 in good health. The CDR3 runs from the conserved cysteine through the conserved F or W. The D gene is left open where the match is weak.

V	J	D	CDR3
TRBV5-1	.	TRBD2	CASSPIAGGPYEQYF
TRBV3-1	TRBJ2-5	TRBD2	CASSLRTSGNAETQYF
TRBV11-2	TRBJ2-1	TRBD2	CASSSLAGVLYNEQFF
TRBV7-8	.	TRBD2	CASSYRGLAGSEQYF
TRBV24-1	TRBJ2-7	.	CATSDPDGSYEQYF
TRBV20-1	.	TRBD2	CSASRLAGDGPFSYNEQYF
TRBV5-1	TRBJ2-5	TRBD1	CASKRPGGETQYF
TRBV21-1	TRBJ2-4	.	CASSQGGQGKDIQYF
TRBV20-1	TRBJ2-7	.	CSARETYEQYF
TRBV27	TRBJ1-5	.	CASSLGAADNQPQHF
TRBV7-2	TRBJ2-1	TRBD2	CASSSKSGSSREQFF
TRBV5-6	TRBJ1-2	TRBD1	CASSLPGQGPGYGYTF
TRBV29-1	TRBJ2-2	TRBD2	CSVLGLAGIGELFF
TRBV7-9	TRBJ1-4	TRBD1	CASSRGQINEKLFF
TRBV28	TRBJ2-5	.	CASSLPVLGTQTQYF
TRBV6-6	TRBJ2-1	TRBD2	CASLSASGFREQFF
TRBV5-1	TRBJ2-7	.	CASSPGGSYEQYF
TRBV5-5	TRBJ2-1	.	CASSLRDDEQFF
TRBV29-1	TRBJ2-1	.	CSVEGGAGINEQFF
TRBV7-8	TRBJ2-1	TRBD1	CASSKTGTRQGEQFF
TRBV9	TRBJ2-1	.	CASSLQALTMLDEQFF
TRBV12-3/TRBV12-4	TRBJ1-5	.	CASSADRDDRPQHF
TRBV10-3	.	TRBD2	CAISRGVGGYNEQYF
TRBV20-1	TRBJ2-1	.	CSAPVGAGFYNEQFF
TRBV7-3	TRBJ2-1	TRBD1	CASSLGTGYHNEQFF
TRBV28	TRBJ2-1	.	CASSLPKPGGLNEQFF
TRBV28	TRBJ1-1	.	CASTDNFRDLGDTEAFF
TRBV13	TRBJ2-1	TRBD2	CASSLGAVSGSGKGEQFF
TRBV6-4	TRBJ1-5	.	CASSIIWNQPQHF
TRBV20-1	TRBJ2-7	.	CSASPPRDEQYF
TRBV11-2	TRBJ2-1	.	CASRPSSANEQFF